The following is a TCR beta chain sequence with its context. With survey level as its setting, the immunoSEQ assay was v3.0. Measured with immunoSEQ multiplex PCR; TCRdb has only the in-frame clones, and not every one. The table shows approximately 26,000 clones, with roughly nine tenths occurring only once. This sample is drawn from a study of long-term antiretroviral therapy in people with HIV. Study context: It was about a decade after the earliest samples that the 2015 immediate-ART recommendation appeared.

V lost 4 bases, J lost 3 bases, and 13 bases lay in between. Germline V CDR1 and CDR2: LNHDA, SQIVND (reference sequence). The CDR3 contains 15 residues. This TCR was recovered from a young man with HIV. Sequenced here: unsorted PBMCs, sampled 3.1 years after starting antiretroviral therapy. V usage is TRBV19 and J usage is TRBJ2-1; the D gene is possibly TRBD1 (6 bases). The CDR3 sequence is CASSTSTGVYNEQFF. The CDR3 DNA reads TGTGCCAGTAGTACCTCGACAGGAGTCTACAATGAGCAGTTCTTC.